The rows below give T cell receptor beta chains drawn from one sample of a study of graft-versus-host responses after intestinal transplantation. These receptors are not linked to any known antigen. Profiling relied on immunoSEQ multiplex PCR, and the TCRdb table lists in-frame clones only, not all of them. This sample carries under 150,000 clones, 85% to 95% of them seen once, and the ten largest clones take more than 0.1%. Sequenced material: unstimulated CD4+ T cells sorted from spleen or lymph node cells, taken before intestinal transplant. The receptors derive from a human donor who received an intestinal transplant. Each CDR3 is given with its conserved first and last residue. D genes are given only for firm matches. For some rows the clone size is stated as once, few or many, or as a class when expanded; others skip it.

CDR3 DNA | CDR3 protein | V gene | clone size | D gene | J gene
TGTGCCAGCACCCTATTTCCCGCCGGGGGGAACTATGGCTACACCTTC | CASTLFPAGGNYGYTF | TRBV28 | . | . | TRBJ1-2
TGTGCCTGGATGCGGGGGTTGTATGGCTACACCTTC | CAWMRGLYGYTF | TRBV30 | . | . | TRBJ1-2
TGCGCCAGCCGGGGCAGCGGGGTCTCCTACGAGCAGTACTTC | CASRGSGVSYEQYF | TRBV5-1 | . | TRBD2 | TRBJ2-7
TGTGCCAGCAGCGTAGATGGCAGGGGGGAGACCCAGTACTTC | CASSVDGRGETQYF | TRBV9 | . | TRBD1 | TRBJ2-5
TGTGCCAGCAGTGGGACAGTCCAACCCTATGGCTACACCTTC | CASSGTVQPYGYTF | TRBV28 | . | TRBD1 | TRBJ1-2
TGCAGCGGATCACAGACAGAGGGGGATGAGCAGTTCTTC | CSGSQTEGDEQFF | TRBV29-1 | . | . | TRBJ2-1
TGTGCCAGCAGTGCTGCAGGATCTGGGGCCAACGTCCTGACTTTC | CASSAAGSGANVLTF | TRBV25-1 | . | . | TRBJ2-6
TGTGCCTGGAACCTGGGACTAGCGGGAGAAATGGTACGGTTCTTC | CAWNLGLAGEMVRFF | TRBV30 | . | TRBD2 | TRBJ2-1
TGTGCCAGCAGTCCTTCCAACTATGGCTACACCTTC | CASSPSNYGYTF | TRBV6-6 | . | . | TRBJ1-2
TGTGCCAGCAGTGAAGTACTAGCTCTCGGGCGCGATACGCAGTATTTT | CASSEVLALGRDTQYF | TRBV2 | . | . | TRBJ2-3
TGTGCCAGCAGTCGGGGGCCGCCTATCATCGGGGACGAGCAGTACTTC | CASSRGPPIIGDEQYF | TRBV5-6 | . | . | TRBJ2-7
TGTGCCAGCAGTTCTGTGCAACTAGCGGGAGTTCACTTC | CASSSVQLAGVHF | TRBV28 | once | TRBD2 | TRBJ2-7
TGCGCCAGCAGCAACTCTGGAAACACCATATATTTT | CASSNSGNTIYF | TRBV5-1 | . | . | TRBJ1-3
TGTGCCAGCTCACTTTACACTAGCGGACCTCGTCACGAGCAGTACTTC | CASSLYTSGPRHEQYF | TRBV18 | . | TRBD2 | TRBJ2-7
TGTGCCAGCATTCTGGGAGGAGAGGAGACCCAGTACTTC | CASILGGEETQYF | TRBV11-3 | . | . | TRBJ2-5
TGTGCCAGCAGTCGCTACGCGAACACCGGGGAGCTGTTTTTT | CASSRYANTGELFF | TRBV11-3 | . | . | TRBJ2-2
TGTGCCAGCAGTTACTCCAAGGGGCCTAGGCAGTACTTC | CASSYSKGPRQYF | TRBV6-5 | . | . | TRBJ2-7
TGTGCCAGCAGCCTCTCCTACGAGCAGTACTTC | CASSLSYEQYF | TRBV7-9 | . | . | TRBJ2-7
TGTGCCAGCAGAAGTATAGCGGGAGGGCCCTGGAATGAGCAGTTCTTC | CASRSIAGGPWNEQFF | TRBV6-4 | . | TRBD2 | TRBJ2-1
TGTGCCAGCAGTCCATGGACAGGGCCCTGGGGCTACACCTTC | CASSPWTGPWGYTF | TRBV5-4 | . | TRBD1 | TRBJ1-2